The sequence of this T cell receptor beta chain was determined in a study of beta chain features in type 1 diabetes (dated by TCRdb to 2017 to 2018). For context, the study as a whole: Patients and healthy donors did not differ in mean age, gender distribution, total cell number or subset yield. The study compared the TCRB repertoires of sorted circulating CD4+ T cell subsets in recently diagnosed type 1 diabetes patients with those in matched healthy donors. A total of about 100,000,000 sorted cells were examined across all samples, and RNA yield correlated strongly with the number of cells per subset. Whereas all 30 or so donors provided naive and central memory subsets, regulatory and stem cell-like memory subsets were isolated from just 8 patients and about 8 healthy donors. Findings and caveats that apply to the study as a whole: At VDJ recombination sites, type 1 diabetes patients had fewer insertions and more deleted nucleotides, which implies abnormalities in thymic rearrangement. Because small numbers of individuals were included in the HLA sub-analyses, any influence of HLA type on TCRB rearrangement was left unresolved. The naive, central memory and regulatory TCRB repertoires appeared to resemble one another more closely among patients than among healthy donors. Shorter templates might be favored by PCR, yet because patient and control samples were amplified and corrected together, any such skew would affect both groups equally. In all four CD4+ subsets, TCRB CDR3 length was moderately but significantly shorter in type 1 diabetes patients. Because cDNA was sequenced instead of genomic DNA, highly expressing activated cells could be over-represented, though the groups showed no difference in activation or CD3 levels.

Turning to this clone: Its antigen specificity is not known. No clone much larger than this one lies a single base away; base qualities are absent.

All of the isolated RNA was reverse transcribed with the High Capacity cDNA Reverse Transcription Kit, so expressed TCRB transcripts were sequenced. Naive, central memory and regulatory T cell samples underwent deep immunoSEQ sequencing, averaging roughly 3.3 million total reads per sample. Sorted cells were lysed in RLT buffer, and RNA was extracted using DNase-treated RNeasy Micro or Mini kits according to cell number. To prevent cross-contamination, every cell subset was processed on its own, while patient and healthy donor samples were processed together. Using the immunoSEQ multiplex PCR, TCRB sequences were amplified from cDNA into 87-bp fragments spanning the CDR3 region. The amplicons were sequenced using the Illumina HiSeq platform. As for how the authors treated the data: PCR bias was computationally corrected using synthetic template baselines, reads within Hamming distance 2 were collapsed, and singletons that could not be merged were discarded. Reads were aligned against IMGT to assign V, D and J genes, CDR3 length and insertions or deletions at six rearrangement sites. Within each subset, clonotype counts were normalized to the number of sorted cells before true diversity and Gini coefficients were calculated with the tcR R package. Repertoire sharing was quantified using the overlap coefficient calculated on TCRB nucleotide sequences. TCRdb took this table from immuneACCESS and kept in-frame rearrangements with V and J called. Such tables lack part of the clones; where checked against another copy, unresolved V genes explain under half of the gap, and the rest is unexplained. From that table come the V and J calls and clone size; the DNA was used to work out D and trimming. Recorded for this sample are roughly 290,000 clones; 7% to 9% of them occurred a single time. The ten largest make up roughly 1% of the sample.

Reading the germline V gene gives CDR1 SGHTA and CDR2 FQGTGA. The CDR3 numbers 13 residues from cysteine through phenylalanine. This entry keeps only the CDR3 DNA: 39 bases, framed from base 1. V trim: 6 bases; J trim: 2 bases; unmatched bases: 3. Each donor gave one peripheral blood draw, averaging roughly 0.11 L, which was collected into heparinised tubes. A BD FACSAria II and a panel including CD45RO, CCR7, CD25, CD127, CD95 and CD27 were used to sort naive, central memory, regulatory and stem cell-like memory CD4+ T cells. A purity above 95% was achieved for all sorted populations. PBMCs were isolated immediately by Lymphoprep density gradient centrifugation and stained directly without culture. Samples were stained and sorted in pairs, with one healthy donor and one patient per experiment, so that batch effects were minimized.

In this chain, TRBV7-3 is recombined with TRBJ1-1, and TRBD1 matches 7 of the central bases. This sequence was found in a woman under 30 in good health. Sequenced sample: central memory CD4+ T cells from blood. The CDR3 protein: CASRGQPNTEAFF. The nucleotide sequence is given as TGTGCCAGCAGGGGACAGCCAAACACTGAAGCTTTCTTT.